This is a list of T cell receptor beta chains from one sample in a study of T-cell reconstitution after alpha-beta-depleted transplantation in children. TCRdb itself ran the PCR reads through MiXCR, one entry per CDR3 protein. The sample has 330,000 or so distinct CDR3 sequences, 10% seen once; the top ten hold 7% to 9.5%. The sample in question was PBMCs, obtained before TCRalphabeta/CD19-depleted stem cell transplant. The origin of the receptors is a boy under two years old with acute myeloid leukemia, due to receive a stem cell transplant. CDR3s include the opening cysteine and the closing phenylalanine or tryptophan. D genes are given only for firm matches. Clone size, where shown, is once, few, many, or a class for clones that have expanded.

size,J,length,D,V,DNA,CDR3
many,TRBJ2-3,16,NA,TRBV25-1,TGTGCCAGCAGTGAATATTTAACAGACCGCACAGATACGCAGTATTTT,CASSEYLTDRTDTQYF
NA,TRBJ2-7,13,NA,TRBV7-9,TGTGCCAGCGGCTTGGGGCTAGCCTGCGAGCAGTACTTC,CASGLGLACEQYF
many,TRBJ1-1,15,TRBD1,TRBV20-1,TGCAGTGCTAGGGACAGGGGGCGTTTGAACACTGAAGCTTTCTTT,CSARDRGRLNTEAFF
many,TRBJ2-1,15,TRBD2,TRBV20-1,TGCAGTGCCCCCCGGACTAGCGGGAGGAAGGATGAGCAGTTCTTC,CSAPRTSGRKDEQFF
many,TRBJ2-1,13,NA,TRBV28,TGTGCCAGCAGTTTTCAGGGAGGCAATGAGCAGTTCTTC,CASSFQGGNEQFF
NA,TRBJ2-7,15,TRBD1,TRBV6-5,TGTGCCAGCAGTTTCCGGGACAGGGTCCCCTACGAGCAGTACTTC,CASSFRDRVPYEQYF
many,TRBJ2-2,12,NA,TRBV4-1,TGCGCCAGCAGCCAGGGGTGGCGCGAGCTGTTTTTT,CASSQGWRELFF
many,TRBJ1-2,16,TRBD1,TRBV27,TGTGCCAGCAGTTTATATTCCGGGGGGACAGGGCAAGGCTACACCTTC,CASSLYSGGTGQGYTF
many,TRBJ2-3,12,NA,TRBV20-1,TGCAGTGCTGGTGACAGCACAGATACGCAGTATTTT,CSAGDSTDTQYF
many,TRBJ2-5,13,TRBD1,TRBV6-6,TGTGCCAGCAGCCGAGGACAGGGAGAGACCCAGTACTTC,CASSRGQGETQYF
many,TRBJ2-3,14,NA,TRBV10-3,TGTGCCATCAGTGATCGAGGATACACAGATACGCAGTATTTT,CAISDRGYTDTQYF
few,TRBJ2-1,15,NA,TRBV28,TGTGCCAGCAGTTTTTGGCAGCTTTCTAACAATGAGCAGTTCTTC,CASSFWQLSNNEQFF
NA,TRBJ2-1,17,TRBD1,TRBV7-6,TGTGCCAGCAGCTTAGGGTTTAGGGGGACAGGTTACAATGAGCAGTTCTTC,CASSLGFRGTGYNEQFF
many,TRBJ2-7,14,TRBD1,TRBV7-6,TGTGCCAGCAGCCGTCCGGGACAGGGCTACGAGCAGTACTTC,CASSRPGQGYEQYF
many,TRBJ2-1,15,NA,TRBV5-1,TGCGCCAGCAGCCCCGGACAGTGGGGATACAATGAGCAGTTCTTC,CASSPGQWGYNEQFF
many,TRBJ2-1,15,NA,TRBV12-3/TRBV12-4,TGTGCCAGCAGGAGAGACACCCTGGTAAGGAATGAGCAGTTCTTC,CASRRDTLVRNEQFF
many,TRBJ2-7,15,TRBD2,TRBV7-2,TGTGCCAGCAGGGGGGCTAGCGGGAGAGTCCACGAGCAGTACTTC,CASRGASGRVHEQYF
many,TRBJ2-5,18,TRBD2,TRBV11-3,TGTGCCAGCAGCTTAAGGGCGACTAGCGCGCCAGTTAAAGAGACCCAGTACTTC,CASSLRATSAPVKETQYF
few,TRBJ1-2,14,NA,TRBV6-5,TGTGCCAGCAGGAGGGCCCCCGGGATCTATGGCTACACCTTC,CASRRAPGIYGYTF
many,TRBJ2-7,14,NA,TRBV18,TGTGCCAGCTCACCACAGAAGGCCTCCTACGAGCAGTACTTC,CASSPQKASYEQYF
many,TRBJ2-7,15,NA,TRBV7-9,TGTGCCAGCAGCTTAAAAGACAGTCAAGCCTACGAGCAGTACTTC,CASSLKDSQAYEQYF
many,TRBJ1-1,13,NA,TRBV20-1,TGCAGTGCTAGGCAGACCGCCAACACTGAAGCTTTCTTT,CSARQTANTEAFF
many,TRBJ2-3,17,TRBD2,TRBV12-3/TRBV12-4,TGTGCCAGCTCCGGGACTAGCGGGAGCCCTAGCACAGATACGCAGTATTTT,CASSGTSGSPSTDTQYF
few,TRBJ2-6,20,TRBD1,TRBV25-1,TGTGCCAGCAGTGAATTCTTCGGGACAGGGGGCTTATCTGGGGCCAACGTCCTGACTTTC,CASSEFFGTGGLSGANVLTF